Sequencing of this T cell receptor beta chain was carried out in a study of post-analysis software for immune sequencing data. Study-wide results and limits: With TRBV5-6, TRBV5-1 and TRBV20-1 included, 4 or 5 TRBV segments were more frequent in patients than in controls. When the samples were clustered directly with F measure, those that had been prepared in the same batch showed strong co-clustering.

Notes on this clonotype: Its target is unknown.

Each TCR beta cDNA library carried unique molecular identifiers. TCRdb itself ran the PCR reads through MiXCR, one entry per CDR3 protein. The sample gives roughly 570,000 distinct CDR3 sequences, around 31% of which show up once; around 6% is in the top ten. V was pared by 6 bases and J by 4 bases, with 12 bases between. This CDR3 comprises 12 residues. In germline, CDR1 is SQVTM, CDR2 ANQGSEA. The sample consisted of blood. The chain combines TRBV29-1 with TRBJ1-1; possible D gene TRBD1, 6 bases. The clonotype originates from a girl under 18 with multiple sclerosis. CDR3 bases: TGCAGCGTGTCACAGGGCTCCACTGAAGCTTTCTTT. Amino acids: CSVSQGSTEAFF.